This T cell receptor (beta chain) was profiled in a study of beta chain features in type 1 diabetes. The study, taken as a whole, reports: Any HLA-type effect on TCRB rearrangement remained unresolved here. VDJ junctions from patients with type 1 diabetes contained fewer insertions and more deletions. Cells carrying high TCR expression could end up over-represented when cDNA is sequenced. Within the patient group, naive, central memory and Treg TCRB repertoires appeared more similar to each other than within healthy donors. In all four CD4+ subsets, TCRB CDR3 length was significantly, moderately reduced in type 1 diabetes.

The CDR3 spans 11 residues. Trimming left V 1 base short and J 6 bases short, with 5 bases between. Germline CDR1 and CDR2: SGHDT and YYEEEE. In the case of this clone: Its antigen is undetermined.

Investigators reverse transcribed all isolated RNA, so they sequenced expressed TCRB transcripts. TCRdb's copy holds only in-frame clones and misses some; the assay was immunoSEQ multiplex PCR. The data show about 370,000 clones, with around 9.6% seen just once and over 0.45% held by the top ten. The chain has TRBV5-6 and TRBJ2-7; D gene ambiguous. This sequence originates from a man in his thirties or forties with type 1 diabetes. The sample taken for sequencing was central memory CD4+ T cells from blood. The DNA of the CDR3 is TGTGCCAGCAGCTTGTATTCCGAGCAGTACTTC. As protein: CASSLYSEQYF.